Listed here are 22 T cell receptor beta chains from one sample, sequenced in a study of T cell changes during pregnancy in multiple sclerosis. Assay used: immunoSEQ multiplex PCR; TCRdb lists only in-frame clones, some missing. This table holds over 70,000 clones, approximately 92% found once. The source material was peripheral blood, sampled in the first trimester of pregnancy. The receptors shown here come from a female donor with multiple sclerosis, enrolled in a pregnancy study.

CDR3 DNA: TGTGCCAGCACAGTCCGATTCATGAACACTGAAGCTTTCTTT. Its translation is CASTVRFMNTEAFF. This sequence joins TRBV2 and TRBJ1-1; D not certain. The germline V gene encodes CDR1 SNHLY and CDR2 FYNNEI. The CDR3 covers 14 residues. With 7 bases removed from V and 0 bases from J, the gap between germline ends came to 12 bases.

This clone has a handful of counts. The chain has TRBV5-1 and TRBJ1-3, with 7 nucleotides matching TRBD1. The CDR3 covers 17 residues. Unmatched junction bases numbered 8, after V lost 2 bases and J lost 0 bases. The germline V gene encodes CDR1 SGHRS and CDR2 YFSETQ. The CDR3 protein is CASSFNLWDSSGNTIYF. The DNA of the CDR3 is TGCGCCAGCAGCTTTAATCTTTGGGACAGCTCTGGAAACACCATATATTTT. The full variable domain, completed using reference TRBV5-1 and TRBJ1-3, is KAGVTQTPRYLIKTRGQQVTLSCSPISGHRSVSWYQQTPGQGLQFLFEYFSETQRNKGNFPGRFSGRQFSNSRSEMNVSTLELGDSALYLCASSFNLWDSSGNTIYFGEGSWLTVV.

The CDR3 DNA is TGCGCCAGCAGCCAGGGCGATGGGTCTGGAAACACCATATATTTT. It encodes CASSQGDGSGNTIYF. This chain links TRBV5-1 with TRBJ1-3; a weak D match, TRBD1 (5 bases). Trimming shortened V by 4 bases and J by 1 base, and 12 bases separated the two germline ends. The CDR3 has 15 amino acids. Looked up from germline, CDR1 is SGHRS and CDR2 is YFSETQ.

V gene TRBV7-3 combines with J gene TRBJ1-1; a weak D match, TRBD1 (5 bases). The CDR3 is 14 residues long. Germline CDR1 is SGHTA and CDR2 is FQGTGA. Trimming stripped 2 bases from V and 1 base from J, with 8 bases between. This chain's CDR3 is CASSLDRENTEAFF. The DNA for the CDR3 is TGTGCCAGCAGCTTAGACAGAGAGAACACTGAAGCTTTCTTT.

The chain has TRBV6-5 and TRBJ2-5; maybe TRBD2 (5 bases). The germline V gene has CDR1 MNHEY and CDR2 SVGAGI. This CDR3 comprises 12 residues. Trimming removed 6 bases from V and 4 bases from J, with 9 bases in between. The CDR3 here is CASSSGIETQYF. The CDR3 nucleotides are TGTGCCAGCAGCTCGGGGATAGAGACCCAGTACTTC.

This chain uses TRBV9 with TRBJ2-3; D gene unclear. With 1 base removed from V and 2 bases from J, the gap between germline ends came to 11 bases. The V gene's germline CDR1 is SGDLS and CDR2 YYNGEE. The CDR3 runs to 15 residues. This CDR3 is CASSVQARPTDTQYF. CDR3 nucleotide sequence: TGTGCCAGCAGCGTACAGGCCAGGCCCACAGATACGCAGTATTTT.

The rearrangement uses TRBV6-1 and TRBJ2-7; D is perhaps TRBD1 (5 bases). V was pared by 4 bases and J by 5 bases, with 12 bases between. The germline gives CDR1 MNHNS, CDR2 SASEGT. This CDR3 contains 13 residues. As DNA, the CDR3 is TGTGCCAGCAGTGTTACCGGACACGACGAGCAGTACTTC. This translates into CASSVTGHDEQYF.

The CDR3 here is CASSFSDTYNSPLHF. The DNA for the CDR3 is TGCGCCAGCAGCTTTTCGGACACCTATAATTCACCCCTCCACTTT. The chain couples TRBV5-1 to TRBJ1-6, with D perhaps matching TRBD1 (5 bases). The V and J ends lost 2 bases and 2 bases respectively, with 8 bases between them. This CDR3 is built from 15 residues. The germline V gene has CDR1 SGHRS and CDR2 YFSETQ.

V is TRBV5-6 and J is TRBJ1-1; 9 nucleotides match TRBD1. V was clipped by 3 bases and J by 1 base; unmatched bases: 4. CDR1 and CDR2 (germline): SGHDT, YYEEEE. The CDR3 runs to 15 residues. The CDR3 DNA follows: TGTGCCAGCAGCTGGGACAGGGTGGGGAACACTGAAGCTTTCTTT. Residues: CASSWDRVGNTEAFF.

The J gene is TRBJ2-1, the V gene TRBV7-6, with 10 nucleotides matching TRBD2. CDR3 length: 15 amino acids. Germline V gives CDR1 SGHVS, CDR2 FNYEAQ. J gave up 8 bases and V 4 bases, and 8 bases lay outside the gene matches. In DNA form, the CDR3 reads TGTGCCAGCAGCTCTCAGCGGGGGGGCGGGTATGAGCAGTTCTTC. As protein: CASSSQRGGGYEQFF.

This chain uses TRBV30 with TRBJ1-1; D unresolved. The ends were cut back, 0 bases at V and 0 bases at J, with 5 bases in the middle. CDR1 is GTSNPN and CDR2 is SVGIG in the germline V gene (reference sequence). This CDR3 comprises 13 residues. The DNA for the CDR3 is TGTGCCTGGAGTGTATATGTGAACACTGAAGCTTTCTTT. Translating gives CAWSVYVNTEAFF.

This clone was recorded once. The CDR3 region is CASSSGGTSGETQYF. CDR3 bases: TGCGCCAGCAGCTCTGGTGGGACTAGCGGAGAGACCCAGTACTTC. This chain joins TRBV5-1 and TRBJ2-5; 11 bases agree with TRBD2. Germline V gene data show CDR1 as SGHRS and CDR2 as YFSETQ. J lost 4 bases, V lost 3 bases, and 5 bases had no gene match. The CDR3 spans 15 residues.

The CDR3 DNA sequence: TGTGCCAGCAGCCCAGGGTCACGGGTGAACACTGAAGCTTTCTTT. This sequence encodes CASSPGSRVNTEAFF. The rearrangement joins TRBV5-4 to TRBJ1-1; D possibly corresponds to TRBD1 (5 bases). This CDR3 has 15 amino acids. Germline V gene sequence: CDR1 SGHNT, CDR2 YYREEE (reference sequence). V lost 4 bases and J lost 0, with 13 bases in between.

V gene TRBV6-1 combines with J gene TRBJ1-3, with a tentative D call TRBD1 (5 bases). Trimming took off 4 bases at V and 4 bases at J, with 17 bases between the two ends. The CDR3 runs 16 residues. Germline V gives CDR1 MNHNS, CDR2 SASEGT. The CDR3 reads CASSGGRGGSGNTIYF. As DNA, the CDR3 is TGTGCCAGCAGTGGGGGCCGTGGGGGGTCGGGAAACACCATATATTTT.

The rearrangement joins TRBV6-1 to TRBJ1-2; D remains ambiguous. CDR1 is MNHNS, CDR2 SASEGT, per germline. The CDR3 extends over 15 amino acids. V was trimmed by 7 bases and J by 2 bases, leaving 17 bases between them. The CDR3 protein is CASTPSQARNYGYTF. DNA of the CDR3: TGTGCCAGCACCCCTTCGCAGGCCCGAAACTATGGCTACACCTTC.

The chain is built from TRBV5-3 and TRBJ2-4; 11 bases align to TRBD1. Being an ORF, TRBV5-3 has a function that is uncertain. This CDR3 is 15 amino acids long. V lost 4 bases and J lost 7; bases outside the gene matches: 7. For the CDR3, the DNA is TGTGCCAGAAGCACAAGGACAGGGGGCCATAACATTCAGTACTTC. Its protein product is CARSTRTGGHNIQYF.

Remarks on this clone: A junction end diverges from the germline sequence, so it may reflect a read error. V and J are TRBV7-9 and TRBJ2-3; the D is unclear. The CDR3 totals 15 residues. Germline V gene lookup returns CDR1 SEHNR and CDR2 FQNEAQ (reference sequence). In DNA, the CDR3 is TGTGCCAGCAGCCCTCGACAAGGAAGCACGGATACGCAGTATTTT. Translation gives CASSPRQGSTDTQYF.

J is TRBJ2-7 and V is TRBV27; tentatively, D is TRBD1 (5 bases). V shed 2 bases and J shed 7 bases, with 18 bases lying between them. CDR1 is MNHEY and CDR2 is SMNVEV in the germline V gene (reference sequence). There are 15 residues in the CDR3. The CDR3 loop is CASSLGIGASGEQYF. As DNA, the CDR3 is TGTGCCAGCAGTTTAGGTATAGGGGCCTCGGGTGAGCAGTACTTC.

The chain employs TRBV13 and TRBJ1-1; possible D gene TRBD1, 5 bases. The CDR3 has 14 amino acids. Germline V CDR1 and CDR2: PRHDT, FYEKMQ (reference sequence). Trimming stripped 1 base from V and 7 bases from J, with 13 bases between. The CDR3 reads CASSLVGSTDEAFF. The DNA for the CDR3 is TGTGCCAGCAGCTTAGTAGGGTCGACAGATGAAGCTTTCTTT.

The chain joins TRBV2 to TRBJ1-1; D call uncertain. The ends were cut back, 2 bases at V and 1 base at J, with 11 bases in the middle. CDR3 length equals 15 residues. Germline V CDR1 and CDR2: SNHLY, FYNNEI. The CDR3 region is CASSEWSGSNTEAFF. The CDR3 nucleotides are TGTGCCAGCAGTGAATGGTCGGGTTCGAACACTGAAGCTTTCTTT.

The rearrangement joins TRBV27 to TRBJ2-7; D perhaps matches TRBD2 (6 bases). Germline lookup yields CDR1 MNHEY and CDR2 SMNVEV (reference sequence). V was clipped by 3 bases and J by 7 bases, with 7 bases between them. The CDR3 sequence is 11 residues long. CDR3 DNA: TGTGCCAGCAGTTTTGGAGGGGAGCAGTACTTC. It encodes CASSFGGEQYF.

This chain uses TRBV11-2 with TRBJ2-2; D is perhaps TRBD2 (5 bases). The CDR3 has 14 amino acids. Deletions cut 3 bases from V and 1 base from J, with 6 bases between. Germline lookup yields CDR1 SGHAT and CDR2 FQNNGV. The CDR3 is CASSFGGNTGELFF. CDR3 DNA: TGTGCCAGCAGCTTTGGAGGGAACACCGGGGAGCTGTTTTTT.